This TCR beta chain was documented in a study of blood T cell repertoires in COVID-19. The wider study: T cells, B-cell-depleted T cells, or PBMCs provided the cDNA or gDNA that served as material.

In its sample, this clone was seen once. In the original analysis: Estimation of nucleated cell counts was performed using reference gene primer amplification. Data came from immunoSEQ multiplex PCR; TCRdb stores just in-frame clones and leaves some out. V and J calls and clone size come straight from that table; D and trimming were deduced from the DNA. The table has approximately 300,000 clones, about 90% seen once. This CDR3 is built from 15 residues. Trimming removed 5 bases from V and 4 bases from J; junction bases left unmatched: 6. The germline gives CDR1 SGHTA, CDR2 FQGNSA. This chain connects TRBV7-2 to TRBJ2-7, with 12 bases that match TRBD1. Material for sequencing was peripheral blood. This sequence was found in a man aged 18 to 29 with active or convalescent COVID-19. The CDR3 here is CASSVRDRGQYEQYF. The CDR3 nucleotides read TGTGCCAGCAGCGTCCGGGACAGGGGGCAATACGAGCAGTACTTC. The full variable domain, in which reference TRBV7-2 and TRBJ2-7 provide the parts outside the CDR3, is GAGVSQSPSNKVTEKGKDVELRCDPISGHTALYWYRQSLGQGLEFLIYFQGNSAPDKSGLPSDRFSAERTGGSVSTLTIQRTQQEDSAVYLCASSVRDRGQYEQYFGPGTRLTVT.